This T cell receptor (beta chain) was found in a study of shared T cell receptors in the human thymus. Germline CDR1 LNHNV, CDR2 YYDKDF (reference sequence). This CDR3 contains 16 residues. The ends were cut back, 0 bases at V and 0 bases at J, with 8 bases in the middle. Sequencing was performed with immunoSEQ multiplex PCR; in TCRdb, only in-frame clones are kept and a portion is missing. Among about 380,000 clones listed, 95% were seen once. This chain connects TRBV15 to TRBJ2-2; no firm D call. The sample comprised thymocytes. This sequence originates from a human donor. As DNA, the CDR3 is TGTGCCACCAGCAGAGATTTCGAACCGAACACCGGGGAGCTGTTTTTT. Translated: CATSRDFEPNTGELFF.